Below, one T cell receptor (beta chain) is given with its context. Its antigen remains unidentified. The data were obtained in a study of T cell responses to AZD1222 COVID-19 vaccine. Whole-study results and caveats: In a largely white British group with more females than males, clonal diversity was possibly underestimated. Spike-wide vaccine-associated CD4 TCRs dominated at 160-218 and 743-854.

V lost 4 bases and J 3 bases, leaving 12 bases between the germline ends. There are 14 residues in the CDR3. The germline gives CDR1 MRHNA, CDR2 SNTAGT. The data were produced by immunoSEQ multiplex PCR, yet TCRdb's version contains in-frame clones alone and is incomplete. The sample has some 200,000 clones, approximately 95% seen once. The sequencing used peripheral blood, collected on day 0 of AZD1222 vaccination. This receptor was identified in an adult in good health. This chain uses TRBV6-4 with TRBJ1-1; D gene unclear. The CDR3 sequence is CASSVRPADTEAFF. The DNA for the CDR3 is TGTGCCAGCAGTGTTCGACCGGCGGACACTGAAGCTTTCTTT.